Given below is one T cell receptor beta chain in context. Its antigen is still unknown. Using immunoSEQ multiplex PCR, the repertoire was profiled, and TCRdb retains in-frame clones only, with some absent. This sample yields fewer than 100,000 clones, of which about nine tenths are seen a single time; 2.8% belongs to the top ten. These data come from a study of PD-1 blockade in classical Hodgkin lymphoma. The CDR3 totals 15 residues. CDR1 is MNHEY and CDR2 is SVGAGI in the germline V gene. After removal of 2 bases from V and 5 bases from J, the junction contained 6 bases not matched to a gene. Study conclusions and caveats: Complete responders started with a diversity level that resembled newly diagnosed patients at baseline. Significant TCR diversity gains by C4D1 occurred in CD4+ but not CD8+ cells.

Brentuximab vedotin exposure varied among the patients, all of whom had relapsed after autologous stem cell transplantation. The sequence derives from a human donor with classical Hodgkin lymphoma. V usage is TRBV6-5 and J usage is TRBJ1-3, with 7 bases lining up with TRBD1. The sequences come from peripheral blood mononuclear cells (PBMCs), collected at baseline. CDR3 DNA sequence: TGTGCCAGCAGTTACGCGGACAGGAGAAGAAACACCATATATTTT. It translates to CASSYADRRRNTIYF.